This T cell receptor beta chain was identified during a study of T-cell memory formation after mild COVID-19. About the study: TCR clusters showed largely donor specificity.

5'RACE, which relied on constant-segment primers, yielded TCR alpha and TCR beta cDNA libraries carrying sample barcodes and UMIs. TCRdb processed the 5' RACE reads anew with MiXCR; each CDR3 protein has one entry. The table includes 200,000 to 300,000 distinct CDR3 sequences, around a tenth detected once. This clonotype showed up just a few times. What it binds is not known. The length of the CDR3 is 15 residues. Germline V gene lookup returns CDR1 SGHAT and CDR2 FQNNGV. Between the trimmed V and J ends, which lost 5 bases and 4 bases, there was a span of 14 bases. Findings and limits, study-wide: Researchers could not confirm that second-wave clones peaking on day 37 targeted SARS-CoV-2. Among clones contracting day 15 to 85, CD4/CD8 was balanced, whereas later expanders leaned CD4+.

The sequencing input was PBMCs or a T cell subset sorted from them (not recorded which). The chain uses TRBV11-2 and TRBJ1-4, with a tentative D call TRBD1 (6 bases). This clonotype was sampled from a man younger than 30 who had mild COVID-19 (a few samples of this study predate the infection). Cell type and time point are not known. CDR3 coding DNA: TGTGCCAGCAGCACCCAGGGGTTGGGTAATGAAAAACTGTTTTTT. It codes for CASSTQGLGNEKLFF.